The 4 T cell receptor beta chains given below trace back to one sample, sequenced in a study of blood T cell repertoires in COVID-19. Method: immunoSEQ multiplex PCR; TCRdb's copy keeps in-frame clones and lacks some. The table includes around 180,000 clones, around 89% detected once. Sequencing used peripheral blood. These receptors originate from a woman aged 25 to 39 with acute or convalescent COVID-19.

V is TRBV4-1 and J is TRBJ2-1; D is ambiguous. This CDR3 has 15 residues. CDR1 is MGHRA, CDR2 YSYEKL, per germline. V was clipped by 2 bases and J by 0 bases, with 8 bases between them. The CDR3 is CASSQSGSSYNEQFF. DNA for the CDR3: TGCGCCAGCAGCCAATCGGGTAGCTCCTACAATGAGCAGTTCTTC.

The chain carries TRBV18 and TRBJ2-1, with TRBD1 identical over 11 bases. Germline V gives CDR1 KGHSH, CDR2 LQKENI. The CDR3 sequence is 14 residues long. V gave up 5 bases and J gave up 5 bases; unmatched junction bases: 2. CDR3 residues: CASSGDRGDNEQFF. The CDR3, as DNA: TGTGCCAGCTCAGGGGACAGGGGGGACAATGAGCAGTTCTTC.

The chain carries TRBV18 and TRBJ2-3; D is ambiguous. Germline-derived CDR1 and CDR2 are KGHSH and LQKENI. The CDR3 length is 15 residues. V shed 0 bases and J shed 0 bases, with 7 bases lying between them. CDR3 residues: CASSPPSLSTDTQYF. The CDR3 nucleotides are TGTGCCAGCTCACCACCTTCACTAAGCACAGATACGCAGTATTTT.

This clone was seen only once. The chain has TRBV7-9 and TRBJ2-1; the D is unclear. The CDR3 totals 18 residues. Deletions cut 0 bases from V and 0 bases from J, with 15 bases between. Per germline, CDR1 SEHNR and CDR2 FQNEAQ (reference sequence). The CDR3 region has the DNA TGTGCCAGCAGCTTAGCCCCCCACTCCCGTAGCTCCTACAATGAGCAGTTCTTC. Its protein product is CASSLAPHSRSSYNEQFF.